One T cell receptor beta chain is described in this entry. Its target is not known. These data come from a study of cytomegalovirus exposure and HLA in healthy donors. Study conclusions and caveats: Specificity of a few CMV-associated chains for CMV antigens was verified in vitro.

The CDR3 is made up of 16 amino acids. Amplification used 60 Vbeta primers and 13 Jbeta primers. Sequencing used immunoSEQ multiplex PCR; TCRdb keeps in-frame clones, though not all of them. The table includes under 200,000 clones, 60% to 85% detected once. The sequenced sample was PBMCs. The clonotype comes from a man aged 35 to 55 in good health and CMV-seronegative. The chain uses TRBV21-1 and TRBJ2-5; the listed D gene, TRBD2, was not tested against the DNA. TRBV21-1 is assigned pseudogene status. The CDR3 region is CASSKEEERRGETQYF. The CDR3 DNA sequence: TGTGCCAGCAGCAAAGAGGAAGAACGCCGGGGGGAGACCCAGTACTTC.